This is a list of T cell receptor beta chains from one sample in a study of blood T cell repertoires in COVID-19. Generated by immunoSEQ multiplex PCR, the TCRdb table keeps only in-frame clones and is missing some. The table lists roughly 200,000 clones, 85% to 90% of them singletons. The sequencing input was peripheral blood. The source is an elderly man with acute or convalescent COVID-19. The conserved cysteine and the conserved F or W are not part of the CDR3 here. Not every row has a clone size; where given, it reads once, few, many or a size class.

>TRBV16|-|TRBJ2-3
ASSHGTGTDTQY
>TRBV7-9|once|TRBJ1-6
ASSLQNSPLH
>TRBV5-5|few|TRBJ1-4
ASSLIGATNEKLF
>TRBV7-9|-|TRBJ2-1
ASSAEGASSQQF
>TRBV6-2/TRBV6-3|-|TRBJ1-1
ASSRTGNTEAF
>TRBV7-9|-|TRBJ2-2
ASSSITGELF
>TRBV6-1|-|TRBJ2-7
ASSEREGSFYEQY
>TRBV11-3|-|TRBJ2-3
ASSLDYPIPSSTDTQY
>TRBV28|-|TRBJ2-7
ASSLVSQGREQY
>TRBV19|once|TRBJ2-1
ASSMEASGRVYNEQF
>TRBV18|few|TRBJ2-5
ASSLERDRKETQY
>TRBV3-1/TRBV3-2|-|TRBJ2-3
ASSKAGGPMTDTQY
>TRBV7-9|-|TRBJ2-7
ASSWGTADYEQY
>TRBV6-5|-|TRBJ2-7
ASFSYEQY
>TRBV11-2|once|TRBJ2-3
ASTWGSTGADTQY
>TRBV7-2|-|TRBJ1-4
ASSREVEKLF
>TRBV11-2|-|TRBJ1-3
ASSVGTARNTIY
>TRBV7-8|once|TRBJ2-1
ASSLERDRRGQF
>TRBV12-3/TRBV12-4|-|TRBJ1-1
ASLRDSNTEAF
>TRBV29-1|-|TRBJ2-5
SVEGFLQETQY
>TRBV30|-|TRBJ2-2
AWSLTGELF
>TRBV6-1|once|TRBJ1-5
ASSDRTGGIQPQH
>TRBV2|-|TRBJ2-5
ASSVTGRGVQETQY
>TRBV30|-|TRBJ1-6
AWSLQGSPLH
>TRBV19|-|TRBJ1-4
ASSTHPRDRSNEKLF
>TRBV9|-|TRBJ2-3
ASSIWDYSTDTQY
>TRBV2|-|TRBJ1-2
ASSDYSNYGYT
>TRBV27|few|TRBJ2-6
ASSLSHRQGSSGANVLT
>TRBV7-9|once|TRBJ1-1
ASSLGTGGHTEAF
>TRBV7-2|-|TRBJ2-1
ASSLSPWEGYNEQF
>TRBV14|-|TRBJ2-1
ASSRQYNEQF
>TRBV19|-|TRBJ2-5
ASSIPLSGTLQETQY
>TRBV19|-|TRBJ1-4
ASSPSGQDDEKLF
>TRBV7-9|-|TRBJ2-7
ASSLADSTRNEQY
>TRBV11-2|-|TRBJ1-6
ASSLERTNSPLH
>TRBV7-2|-|TRBJ2-1
ASSTPGLAGVNEQF
>TRBV3-1/TRBV3-2|-|TRBJ2-3
ASRLGPGQGADTQY
>TRBV9|few|TRBJ1-6
ASSVRQGESPLH
>TRBV5-1|few|TRBJ2-7
ASSLRASTRAEQY
>TRBV9|-|TRBJ2-3
ASSELSLAGVRNTDTQY
>TRBV14|-|TRBJ2-3
ASSQDRGSTDTQY
>TRBV29-1|-|TRBJ1-1
SVSAGNTEAF
>TRBV25-1|-|TRBJ2-2
ASSRGLAGPDTGELF
>TRBV28|-|TRBJ2-3
ASSSTPKMAQY
>TRBV19|-|TRBJ1-5
ASSGQALNQPQH
>TRBV15|-|TRBJ2-2
ATSTQGIGTGELF
>TRBV2|-|TRBJ2-7
ASTETGIYEQY
>TRBV9|-|TRBJ2-2
ASSGSGRMTGELF
>TRBV7-2|once|TRBJ1-1
ASSLSEQGEAF
>TRBV28|-|TRBJ2-7
ASSRGLADTGYEQY
>TRBV5-6|-|TRBJ2-5
ASSLAGSGGETQY
>TRBV28|-|TRBJ1-2
ASSFPGQLYGYT
>TRBV4-3|-|TRBJ2-5
ASSLRIGSEETQY
>TRBV10-3|once|TRBJ2-3
AISDKVSPDTQY